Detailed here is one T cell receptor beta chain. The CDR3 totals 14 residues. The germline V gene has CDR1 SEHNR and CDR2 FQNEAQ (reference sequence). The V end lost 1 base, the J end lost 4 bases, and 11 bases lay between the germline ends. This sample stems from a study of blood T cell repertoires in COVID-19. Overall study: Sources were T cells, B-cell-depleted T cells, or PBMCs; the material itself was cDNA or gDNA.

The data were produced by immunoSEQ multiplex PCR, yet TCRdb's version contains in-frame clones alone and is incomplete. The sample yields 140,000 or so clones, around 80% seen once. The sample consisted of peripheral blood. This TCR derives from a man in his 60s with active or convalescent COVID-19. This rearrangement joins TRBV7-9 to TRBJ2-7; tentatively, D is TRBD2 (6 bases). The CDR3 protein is CASSLGAGYYEQYF. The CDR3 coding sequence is TGTGCCAGCAGCTTAGGAGCGGGTTATTACGAGCAGTACTTC.